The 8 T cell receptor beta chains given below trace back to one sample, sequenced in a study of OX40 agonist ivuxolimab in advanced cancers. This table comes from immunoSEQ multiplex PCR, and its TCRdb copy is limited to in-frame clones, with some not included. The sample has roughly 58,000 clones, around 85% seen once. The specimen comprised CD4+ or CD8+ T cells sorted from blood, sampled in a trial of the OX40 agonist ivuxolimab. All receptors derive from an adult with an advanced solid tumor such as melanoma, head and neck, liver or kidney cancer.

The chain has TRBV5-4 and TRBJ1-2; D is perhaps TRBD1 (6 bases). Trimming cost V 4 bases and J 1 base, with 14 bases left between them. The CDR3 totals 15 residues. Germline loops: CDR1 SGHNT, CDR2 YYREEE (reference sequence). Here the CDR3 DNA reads TGTGCCAGCAGCGGACGGACAGCCATTAACTATGGCTACACCTTC. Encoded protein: CASSGRTAINYGYTF. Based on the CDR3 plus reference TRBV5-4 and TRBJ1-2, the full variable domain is ETGVTQSPTHLIKTRGQQVTLRCSSQSGHNTVSWYQQALGQGPQFIFQYYREEENGRGNFPPRFSGLQFPNYSSELNVNALELDDSALYLCASSGRTAINYGYTFGSGTRLTVV.

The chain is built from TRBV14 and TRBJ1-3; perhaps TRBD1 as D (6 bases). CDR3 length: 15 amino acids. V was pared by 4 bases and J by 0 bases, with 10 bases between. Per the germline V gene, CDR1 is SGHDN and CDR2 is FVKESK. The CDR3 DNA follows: TGTGCCAGCAGCCGATTGGGGGCCTCTGGAAACACCATATATTTT. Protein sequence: CASSRLGASGNTIYF. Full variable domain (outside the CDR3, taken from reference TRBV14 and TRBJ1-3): EAGVTQFPSHSVIEKGQTVTLRCDPISGHDNLYWYRRVMGKEIKFLLHFVKESKQDESGMPNNRFLAERTGGTYSTLKVQPAELEDSGVYFCASSRLGASGNTIYFGEGSWLTVV.

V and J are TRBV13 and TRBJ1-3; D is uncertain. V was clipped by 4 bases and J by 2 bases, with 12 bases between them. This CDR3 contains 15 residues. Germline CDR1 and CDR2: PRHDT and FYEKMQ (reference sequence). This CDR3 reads CASSYGVGAGNTIYF. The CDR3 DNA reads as TGTGCCAGCAGCTACGGGGTCGGGGCTGGAAACACCATATATTTT.

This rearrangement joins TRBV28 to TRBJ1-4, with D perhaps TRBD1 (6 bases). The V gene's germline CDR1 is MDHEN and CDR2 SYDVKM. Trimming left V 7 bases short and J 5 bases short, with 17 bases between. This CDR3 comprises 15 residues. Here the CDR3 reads CASNEVGQGNEKLFF. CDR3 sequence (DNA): TGTGCCAGCAACGAGGTGGGGCAGGGGAATGAAAAACTGTTTTTT.

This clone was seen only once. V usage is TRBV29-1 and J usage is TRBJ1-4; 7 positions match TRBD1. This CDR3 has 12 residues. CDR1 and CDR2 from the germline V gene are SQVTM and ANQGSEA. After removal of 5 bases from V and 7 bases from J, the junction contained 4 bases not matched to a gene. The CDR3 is CSVHRGGEKLFF. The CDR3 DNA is TGCAGCGTTCACAGGGGTGGTGAAAAACTGTTTTTT.

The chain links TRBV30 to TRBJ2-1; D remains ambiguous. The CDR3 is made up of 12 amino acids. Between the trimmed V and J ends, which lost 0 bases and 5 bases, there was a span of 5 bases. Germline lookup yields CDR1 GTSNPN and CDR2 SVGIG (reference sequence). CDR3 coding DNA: TGTGCCTGGAGTGTGAGCCACAATGAGCAGTTCTTC. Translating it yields CAWSVSHNEQFF.

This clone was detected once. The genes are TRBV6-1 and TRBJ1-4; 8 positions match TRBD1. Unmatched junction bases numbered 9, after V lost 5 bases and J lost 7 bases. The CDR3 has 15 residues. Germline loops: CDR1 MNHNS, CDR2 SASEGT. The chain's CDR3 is CASSPGQGRTEKLFF. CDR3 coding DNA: TGTGCCAGCAGTCCCGGACAGGGAAGGACTGAAAAACTGTTTTTT.

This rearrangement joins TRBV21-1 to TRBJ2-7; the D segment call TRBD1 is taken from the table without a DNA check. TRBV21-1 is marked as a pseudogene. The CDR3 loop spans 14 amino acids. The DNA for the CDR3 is TGTGCCAGCAACGGACAGCTAGTAGCCTACGAGCAGTACTTC. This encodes CASNGQLVAYEQYF.